The clone carrying this T cell receptor beta chain was observed a few times. What it binds is unknown. The entry originates in a study of T cells after yellow fever vaccination. The wider study: The authors prepared low-cell-number fractions using SMART-Seq v4 Ultra Low Input. Whole-study results and caveats: Subsequent to the booster, the majority of primary-vaccination clones reappeared (roughly 95% CD4, approximately 90% CD8).

CDR3 length: 16 residues. Germline trimming cut 7 bases from V and 3 bases from J; bases unmatched to any gene: 10. Germline CDR1 is MNHEY and CDR2 is SMNVEV (reference sequence). Universal primer sites and UMIs were introduced during 5'RACE template-switching synthesis of TCR cDNA. Each CDR3 protein is one row after TCRdb ran MiXCR on the 5' RACE reads. The table lists hundreds of thousands of distinct CDR3 sequences, 8.7% of them singletons. The origin of this receptor is a man younger than 30 who received the YFV17D yellow fever vaccine. The rearrangement uses TRBV27 and TRBJ2-7; 12 positions agree with TRBD1. The material sequenced was PBMCs, taken on the day of the first yellow fever vaccination. In nucleotides, the CDR3 is TGTGCCAGCACCGGAACGGGGACAGGGGGCATCTACGAGCAGTACTTC. This encodes CASTGTGTGGIYEQYF.